This T cell receptor beta chain appears in the sequencing data of a study of blood T cell repertoires in COVID-19. CDR3 length: 13 amino acids. Looked up from germline, CDR1 is MNHEY and CDR2 is SVGAGI. V dropped 2 bases and J dropped 4 bases, with 7 bases sitting between them. In the source study's methods: Reference gene primer amplification yielded estimated nucleated cell counts. Assay: immunoSEQ multiplex PCR; the TCRdb copy retains only in-frame clones and omits some. That table supplies the V and J calls and clone size; D and trimming were determined from the DNA. Of around 290,000 clones listed, 70% to 90% were seen once; the top ten hold around 1%.

Sequences were obtained from PBMCs or T cells enriched from blood (not recorded which). The sequence was collected from a woman younger than 45 who had recovered from COVID-19. This sequence joins TRBV6-5 and TRBJ2-3, with a possible D match to TRBD2 (5 bases). The CDR3: CASSYARADTQYF. CDR3 nucleotides: TGTGCCAGCAGTTACGCGAGGGCAGATACGCAGTATTTT.